Each of the 9 T cell receptor beta chains below was sequenced from the same sample in a study of OX40 agonist ivuxolimab in advanced cancers. Clones were read by immunoSEQ multiplex PCR, and TCRdb kept only the in-frame ones, dropping some. This sample has tens of thousands of clones, with over 75% found just once. Sequenced here: CD4+ or CD8+ T cells sorted from blood, sampled in a trial of the OX40 agonist ivuxolimab. Source of these receptors: an adult with an advanced solid tumor such as melanoma, head and neck, liver or kidney cancer.

V gene TRBV5-1 combines with J gene TRBJ1-2; 8 nucleotides line up with TRBD1. With 4 bases clipped from V and 5 bases from J, the junction kept 7 bases outside the gene matches. This CDR3 region has 14 residues. Germline V lookup: CDR1 SGHRS, CDR2 YFSETQ. CDR3 sequence reads: CASSRSDREYGYTF. The CDR3 coding sequence is TGCGCCAGCAGCAGGTCGGACAGGGAGTATGGCTACACCTTC.

This clone was detected once. V gene TRBV19 combines with J gene TRBJ2-7, with TRBD2 as a possible D gene (6 bases). The CDR3 is 14 amino acids. From germline, CDR1 is LNHDA and CDR2 SQIVND (reference sequence). The germline V and J ends were trimmed by 1 base and 7 bases, with 14 bases remaining between them. CDR3 region: CASSIGTGAREQYF. The CDR3 DNA is TGTGCCAGTAGTATAGGAACGGGAGCTCGGGAGCAGTACTTC.

A single count supports this clone. V and J are TRBV27 and TRBJ1-4; no clear D gene. CDR1 is MNHEY and CDR2 is SMNVEV in the germline V gene (reference sequence). The CDR3 is made up of 13 amino acids. V lost 6 bases and J 8 bases, leaving 13 bases between the germline ends. The CDR3 reads CASSRSRWEKLFF. CDR3 sequence (DNA): TGTGCCAGCAGCCGAAGCCGGTGGGAAAAACTGTTTTTT.

V is TRBV7-9 and J is TRBJ2-5; 11 bases map to TRBD1. The CDR3 is 13 residues long. Germline assignment: CDR1 SEHNR and CDR2 FQNEAQ (reference sequence). The trim removed 6 bases at V and 5 bases at J, leaving 2 bases unmatched. The CDR3 is CASSWDRGETQYF. The CDR3 coding sequence is TGTGCCAGCAGTTGGGACAGGGGGGAGACCCAGTACTTC.

This clone was seen a handful of times. This chain connects TRBV7-2 to TRBJ2-3; D uncertain. CDR3 length: 12 residues. Germline V gene data show CDR1 as SGHTA and CDR2 as FQGNSA. The V gene lost 4 bases and the J gene lost 8 bases, with 10 bases spanning the gap. CDR3 residues: CASSSSLGTQYF. CDR3 DNA sequence: TGTGCCAGCAGCTCGAGCTTGGGTACGCAGTATTTT.

The chain has TRBV7-3 and TRBJ2-7, with D perhaps TRBD2 (5 bases). The CDR3 runs 14 residues. V was shortened by 2 bases and J by 4 bases, with 12 bases between the two germline ends. Germline V gene sequence: CDR1 SGHTA, CDR2 FQGTGA. The CDR3 is CASSLVAGQYEQYF. The CDR3 nucleotides read TGTGCCAGCAGCTTAGTCGCGGGCCAATACGAGCAGTACTTC. Drawing the rest from reference TRBV7-3 and TRBJ2-7, the complete variable domain is GAGVSQTPSNKVTEKGKYVELRCDPISGHTALYWYRQSLGQGPEFLIYFQGTGAADDSGLPNDRFFAVRPEGSVSTLKIQRTERGDSAVYLCASSLVAGQYEQYFGPGTRLTVT.

This clone was observed once. The chain couples TRBV27 to TRBJ1-6; 10 positions match TRBD1. The CDR3 is made up of 16 amino acids. The V segment lost 5 bases and the J segment 9 bases; nucleotides outside the gene matches: 10. Germline CDR1 MNHEY, CDR2 SMNVEV (reference sequence). Written as DNA, the CDR3 is TGTGCCAGCAGTCTCCGAGGACAGGGGGGATTTTCACCCCTCCACTTT. As protein: CASSLRGQGGFSPLHF.

Remarks on this clone: Other DNA variants within this sample encode the same CDR3. This CDR3 reads CASSGLAASYNEQFF. The DNA of the CDR3 is TGTGCCAGTAGTGGACTAGCGGCAAGCTACAATGAGCAGTTCTTC. This sequence joins TRBV19 and TRBJ2-1; 10 bases align to TRBD2. The J segment lost 3 bases and the V segment lost 5 bases, leaving 4 bases of the junction unmatched. Germline CDR1 is LNHDA and CDR2 is SQIVND (reference sequence). This CDR3 has 15 amino acids.

In regard to this clone: A junction end diverges from the germline sequence, so it may reflect a read error. This CDR3 reads CASSFSDRPGFF. CDR3 coding DNA: TGTGCCAGCAGTTTCAGTGACAGGCCGGGATTCTTC. The J gene is TRBJ1-2, the V gene TRBV28; D perhaps matches TRBD1 (6 bases). The CDR3 has 12 amino acids. Germline V CDR1 and CDR2: MDHEN, SYDVKM.